This T cell receptor (beta chain) was captured by sequencing in a study of beta chain features in type 1 diabetes. One heparinised draw, averaging roughly 110 mL, was taken per donor. Purities over 95% were achieved in all sorted populations. Expressed TCRB transcripts were sequenced, since all the RNA that had been isolated was reverse transcribed. TCRdb keeps only in-frame clones here, not all; method: immunoSEQ multiplex PCR. This sample carries under 950,000 clones, about a sixth of them seen once, and the ten largest clones take around 0.02%. This clone was detected a few times. The target antigen is unknown. Looked up from germline, CDR1 is SGHVS and CDR2 is FNYEAQ. The CDR3 loop spans 16 amino acids. V gave up 4 bases and J gave up 5 bases, with 17 bases separating them. Findings of the study overall: Compared to healthy donors, patients appeared to have naive, central memory and Treg TCRB repertoires that were more alike.

The chain couples TRBV7-6 to TRBJ2-2; D may be TRBD2 (5 bases). This TCR was sampled from a woman aged 18-29 years in good health. Sequenced material: naive CD4+ T cells from blood. The CDR3 nucleotides are TGTGCCAGCAGCTCCGCTTCTGGCGGGCTTACCGGGGAGCTGTTTTTT. It specifies CASSSASGGLTGELFF.